In this sample, the clone carrying this T cell receptor beta chain turned up many times. This entry is derived from a study of T cells in Graves' hyperthyroidism and ophthalmopathy. Germline CDR1 is SQVTM and CDR2 is ANQGSEA. The CDR3 is made up of 10 amino acids. V lost 8 bases, J lost 2 bases, and 6 bases lay in between. TCR beta CDR3 regions were amplified from RNA transcripts. The primer set for the first-round RT-PCR of the TCR CDR3 was HTBI. Via MiXCR, TCRdb re-called the multiplex PCR reads, giving one row per CDR3 protein. The sample holds roughly 350,000 distinct CDR3 sequences, around 13% seen once.

The chain combines TRBV29-1 with TRBJ1-1; D unresolved. The receptor was derived from a woman aged 25 to 39 with Graves' ophthalmopathy. The sample consisted of blood. CDR3 amino acids: CSSQNTEAFF. CDR3 nucleotide sequence: TGCAGCTCACAAAACACTGAAGCTTTCTTT.